Listed here are 13 T cell receptor beta chains from one sample, sequenced in a study of regulatory T cells in long-lasting Graves disease. To make TCR beta libraries, researchers used iRepertoire HTBI primers and Arm-PCR of CDR3 regions. Using its own MiXCR run on the multiplex PCR reads, TCRdb lists one record per CDR3 protein. Of hundreds of thousands of distinct CDR3 sequences listed, roughly 16% are singletons. As for time point: newly diagnosed GD, antithyroid drugs for less than 3 months. From RNA extracted from PBMCs, the TCR library was made. These sequences were also reported in another study, on T cells in Graves' hyperthyroidism and ophthalmopathy.

The sample here was peripheral blood mononuclear cells (PBMCs), taken at new diagnosis, from a patient treated with antithyroid drugs. The receptors here all came from a man aged 18-30 years with Graves disease.

Only a few counts were recorded for this clonotype. The gene calls are TRBV7-8 and TRBJ2-7, with no clear D. Per germline, CDR1 SGHVS and CDR2 FQNEAQ. The V gene lost 1 base and the J gene lost 2 bases, with 12 bases spanning the gap. The CDR3 covers 15 residues. The CDR3 region is CASSLVVRQTYEQYF. In DNA form, the CDR3 reads TGTGCCAGCAGCTTAGTGGTCCGGCAAACCTACGAGCAGTACTTC.

This clonotype has only a few counts. The rearrangement joins TRBV6-2 or TRBV6-3 to TRBJ2-7, with a weak D call TRBD2 (7 bases). V lost 6 bases to trimming and J lost 0 bases, with 21 bases between them. Germline V CDR1 and CDR2: MNHEY, SVGEGT. The CDR3 contains 17 residues. CDR3 region: CASRYREGSESSYEQYF. The CDR3 DNA sequence: TGTGCCAGCAGATACAGGGAGGGTTCAGAAAGCTCCTACGAGCAGTACTTC.

This clonotype appeared many times. The chain links TRBV13 to TRBJ2-7, with D tentatively TRBD2 (5 bases). From germline, CDR1 is PRHDT and CDR2 FYEKMQ (reference sequence). V lost 5 bases and J 3 bases, leaving 14 bases between the germline ends. CDR3 length equals 14 residues. The DNA for the CDR3 is TGTGCCAGCAGCCGTACTAGGAAGGGCTACGAGCAGTACTTC. Translated: CASSRTRKGYEQYF.

This clonotype appeared a few times. The chain links TRBV6-2 or TRBV6-3 to TRBJ2-1, with TRBD2 matching over 13 bases. Looked up from germline, CDR1 is MNHEY and CDR2 is SVGEGT. The CDR3 has 17 residues. The ends lost 6 bases at V and 6 bases at J; junction bases unmatched: 11. The CDR3: CASRPDRLAGGFNEQFF. For the CDR3, the DNA is TGTGCCAGCAGACCCGATCGACTAGCGGGAGGATTCAATGAGCAGTTCTTC.

Details on this clonotype: This may come from a read error, since a much larger clone is one base off. The J gene is TRBJ2-5, the V gene TRBV27; 7 bases are shared with TRBD1. Germline CDR1 reads MNHEY; CDR2 reads SMNVEV (reference sequence). With 8 bases clipped from V and 11 bases from J, the junction kept 26 bases outside the gene matches. This CDR3 comprises 17 residues. The CDR3 nucleotides read TGTGCCAGCGTGCCATACCGGGACAGTTTCCTCAACAATGAGCAGTACTTC. It encodes CASVPYRDSFLNNEQYF.

Many counts were recorded for this clonotype. This chain links TRBV20-1 with TRBJ2-7; TRBD2 agrees at 10 bases. CDR1 DFQATT and CDR2 SNEGSKA come from the germline V gene (reference sequence). V trimming: 7 bases; J trimming: 4 bases; junction bases outside the gene matches: 13. The CDR3 spans 15 residues. CDR3 bases: TGCAGTGTCGCCCGGCGTAGCGGGAGGTCGTACGAGCAGTACTTC. Encoded protein: CSVARRSGRSYEQYF.

This clonotype appeared a single time. The chain joins TRBV20-1 to TRBJ2-7; 15 bases align to TRBD2. The CDR3 spans 16 residues. Germline-derived CDR1 and CDR2 are DFQATT and SNEGSKA (reference sequence). Trimming at V came to 6 bases and at J to 6 bases, leaving 12 bases not matched to a gene. The CDR3 is CSARTSGRAYQFEQYF. Here the CDR3 DNA reads TGCAGTGCCAGGACTAGCGGGAGGGCCTACCAATTCGAGCAGTACTTC.

This clonotype was observed a few times. The genes are TRBV5-1 and TRBJ1-4; 7 nucleotides line up with TRBD1. In germline, CDR1 is SGHRS, CDR2 YFSETQ. CDR3 size: 15 residues. V shed 3 bases, J shed 7 bases, and the junction held 9 bases outside the gene matches. Here the CDR3 reads CASSSTGDLAEKLFF. In nucleotides, the CDR3 is TGCGCCAGCAGCTCCACAGGGGATTTGGCTGAAAAACTGTTTTTT.

The J gene is TRBJ1-4, the V gene TRBV19; TRBD1 matches 8 bases. V lost 5 bases, J lost 5 bases, and 7 bases stayed unmatched. Germline V gene data show CDR1 as LNHDA and CDR2 as SQIVND (reference sequence). This CDR3 region has 15 residues. The CDR3 coding sequence is TGTGCCAGTAGTCCGTGGACAGGGAAGAATGAAAAACTGTTTTTT. Its protein is CASSPWTGKNEKLFF.

The chain combines TRBV4-2 with TRBJ2-7, with 9 nucleotides matching TRBD2. This CDR3 has 15 residues. Germline-derived CDR1 and CDR2 are LGHNA and YNFKEQ. Losses at the gene ends were 4 bases for V and 2 bases for J; bases not matched to a gene: 6. CDR3 DNA sequence: TGTGCCAGCAGCCCCTTTAGCGGGAGTACCTACGAGCAGTACTTC. This codes for CASSPFSGSTYEQYF.

This clonotype was observed a few times. The rearrangement links TRBV7-8 to TRBJ1-2; no reliable D call. Trimming left V 1 base short and J 8 bases short, with 14 bases between. Germline V gene data show CDR1 as SGHVS and CDR2 as FQNEAQ. The CDR3 loop spans 14 amino acids. The CDR3: CASSLDSLGGGYTF. DNA for the CDR3: TGTGCCAGCAGCTTAGATTCGCTGGGAGGAGGCTACACCTTC.

The sample holds many counts of this clonotype. This chain uses TRBV12-3 or TRBV12-4 with TRBJ2-1, with TRBD2 matching 8 bases. With 3 bases clipped from V and 7 bases from J, the junction kept 8 bases outside the gene matches. The CDR3 runs to 15 residues. This CDR3 is CASSFGKREWNEQFF. CDR3 in DNA: TGTGCCAGCAGTTTCGGGAAGCGGGAGTGGAATGAGCAGTTCTTC.

This clonotype was recorded many times. This chain joins TRBV5-6 and TRBJ1-1; D unclear. The CDR3 is 14 residues long. Per germline, CDR1 SGHDT and CDR2 YYEEEE. V lost 3 bases and J lost 0, with 9 bases in between. This chain's CDR3 is CASSWESLNTEAFF. Written as DNA, the CDR3 is TGTGCCAGCAGCTGGGAGTCTTTGAACACTGAAGCTTTCTTT.